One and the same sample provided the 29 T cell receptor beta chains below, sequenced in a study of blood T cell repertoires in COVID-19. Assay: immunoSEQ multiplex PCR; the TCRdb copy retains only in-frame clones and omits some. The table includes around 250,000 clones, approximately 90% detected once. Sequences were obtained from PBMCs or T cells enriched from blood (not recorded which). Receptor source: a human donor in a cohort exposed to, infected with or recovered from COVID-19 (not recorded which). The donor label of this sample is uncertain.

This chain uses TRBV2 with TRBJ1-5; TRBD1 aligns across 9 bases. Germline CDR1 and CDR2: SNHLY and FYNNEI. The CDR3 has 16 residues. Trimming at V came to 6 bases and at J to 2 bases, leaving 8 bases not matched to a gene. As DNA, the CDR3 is TGTGCCAGCAGCTTCCAACAGGGGGCCGGCAATCAGCCCCAGCATTTT. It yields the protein CASSFQQGAGNQPQHF.

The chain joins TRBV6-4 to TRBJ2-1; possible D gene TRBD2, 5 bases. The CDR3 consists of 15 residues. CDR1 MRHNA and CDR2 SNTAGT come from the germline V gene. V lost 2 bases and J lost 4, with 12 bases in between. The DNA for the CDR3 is TGTGCCAGCAGTGACGGAAGGAGGAAGTACAATGAGCAGTTCTTC. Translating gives CASSDGRRKYNEQFF.

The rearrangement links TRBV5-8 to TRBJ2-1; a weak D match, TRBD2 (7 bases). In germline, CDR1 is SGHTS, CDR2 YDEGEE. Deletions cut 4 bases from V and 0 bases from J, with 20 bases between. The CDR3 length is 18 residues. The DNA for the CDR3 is TGTGCCAGCAGCCCTATGGGGGGGGCGTTAGGCTCCTACAATGAGCAGTTCTTC. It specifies CASSPMGGALGSYNEQFF.

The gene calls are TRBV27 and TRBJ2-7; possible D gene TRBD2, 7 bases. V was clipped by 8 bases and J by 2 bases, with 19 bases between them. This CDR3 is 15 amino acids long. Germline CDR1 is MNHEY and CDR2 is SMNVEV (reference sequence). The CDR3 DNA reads TGTGCCAGCGGTCTAAGGGGGGGGTTGACCTACGAGCAGTACTTC. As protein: CASGLRGGLTYEQYF.

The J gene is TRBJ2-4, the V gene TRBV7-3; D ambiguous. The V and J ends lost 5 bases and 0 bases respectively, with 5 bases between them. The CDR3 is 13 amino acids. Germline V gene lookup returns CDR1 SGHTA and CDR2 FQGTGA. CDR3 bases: TGTGCCAGCAGCCCCGGAGCCAAAAACATTCAGTACTTC. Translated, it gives CASSPGAKNIQYF.

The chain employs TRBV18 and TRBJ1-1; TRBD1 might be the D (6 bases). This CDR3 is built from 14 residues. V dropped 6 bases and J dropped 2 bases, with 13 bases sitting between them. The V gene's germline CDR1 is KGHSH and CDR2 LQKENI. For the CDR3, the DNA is TGTGCCAGCTCGCAGGACAGAGTTAACACTGAAGCTTTCTTT. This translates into CASSQDRVNTEAFF. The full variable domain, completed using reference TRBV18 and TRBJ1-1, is NAGVMQNPRHLVRRRGQEARLRCSPMKGHSHVYWYRQLPEEGLKFMVYLQKENIIDESGMPKERFSAEFPKEGPSILRIQQVVRGDSAAYFCASSQDRVNTEAFFGQGTRLTVV.

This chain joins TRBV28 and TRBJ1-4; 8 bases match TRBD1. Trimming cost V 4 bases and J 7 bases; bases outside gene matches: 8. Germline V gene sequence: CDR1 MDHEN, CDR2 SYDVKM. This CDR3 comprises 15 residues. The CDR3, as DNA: TGTGCCAGCAGTTCTCACAGGGGGACCGGTGAAAAACTGTTTTTT. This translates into CASSSHRGTGEKLFF.

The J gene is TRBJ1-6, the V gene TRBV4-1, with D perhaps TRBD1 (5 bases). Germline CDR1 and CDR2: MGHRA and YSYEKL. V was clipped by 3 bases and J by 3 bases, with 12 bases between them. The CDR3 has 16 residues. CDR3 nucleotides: TGCGCCAGCAGCCATAGCGGGGCAGGCTATAATTCACCCCTCCACTTT. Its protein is CASSHSGAGYNSPLHF.

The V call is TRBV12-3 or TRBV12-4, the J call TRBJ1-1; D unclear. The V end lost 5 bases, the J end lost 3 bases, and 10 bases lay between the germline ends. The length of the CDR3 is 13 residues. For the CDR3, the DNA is TGTGCCAGCAGTCTCCTCGCGGACACTGAAGCTTTCTTT. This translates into CASSLLADTEAFF.

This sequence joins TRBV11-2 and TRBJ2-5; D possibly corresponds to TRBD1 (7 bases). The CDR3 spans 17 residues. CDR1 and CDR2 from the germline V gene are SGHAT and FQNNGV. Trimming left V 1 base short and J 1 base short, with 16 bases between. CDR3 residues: CASSLGWGRGAQETQYF. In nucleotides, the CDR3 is TGTGCCAGCAGCTTAGGGTGGGGCAGGGGGGCCCAAGAGACCCAGTACTTC. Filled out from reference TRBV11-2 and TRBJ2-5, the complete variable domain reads EAGVAQSPRYKIIEKRQSVAFWCNPISGHATLYWYQQILGQGPKLLIQFQNNGVVDDSQLPKDRFSAERLKGVDSTLKIQPAKLEDSAVYLCASSLGWGRGAQETQYFGPGTRLLVL.

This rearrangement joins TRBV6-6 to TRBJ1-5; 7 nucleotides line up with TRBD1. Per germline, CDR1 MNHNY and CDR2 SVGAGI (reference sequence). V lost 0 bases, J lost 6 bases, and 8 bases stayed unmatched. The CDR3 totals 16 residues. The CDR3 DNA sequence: TGTGCCAGCAGTTACTCGGCAGGGAAGGGGGCTCAGCCCCAGCATTTT. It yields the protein CASSYSAGKGAQPQHF.

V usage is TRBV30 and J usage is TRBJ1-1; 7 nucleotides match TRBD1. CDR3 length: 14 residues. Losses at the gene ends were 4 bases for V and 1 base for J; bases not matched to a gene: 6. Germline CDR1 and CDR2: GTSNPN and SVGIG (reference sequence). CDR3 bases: TGTGCCTGGACGGAGGGGGCGCCGAACACTGAAGCTTTCTTT. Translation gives CAWTEGAPNTEAFF.

The CDR3 sequence is CASSPRDRNSNEQFF. The CDR3 nucleotides are TGTGCCAGCAGCCCACGGGACAGAAATTCCAATGAGCAGTTCTTC. The rearrangement uses TRBV7-9 and TRBJ2-1; 7 nucleotides align to TRBD1. This CDR3 is built from 15 residues. Germline V gene lookup returns CDR1 SEHNR and CDR2 FQNEAQ (reference sequence). The J segment lost 6 bases and the V segment lost 5 bases, leaving 10 bases of the junction unmatched. The full variable domain, its missing parts supplied by reference TRBV7-9 and TRBJ2-1, is DTGVSQNPRHKITKRGQNVTFRCDPISEHNRLYWYRQTLGQGPEFLTYFQNEAQLEKSRLLSDRFSAERPKGSFSTLEIQRTEQGDSAMYLCASSPRDRNSNEQFFGPGTRLTVL.

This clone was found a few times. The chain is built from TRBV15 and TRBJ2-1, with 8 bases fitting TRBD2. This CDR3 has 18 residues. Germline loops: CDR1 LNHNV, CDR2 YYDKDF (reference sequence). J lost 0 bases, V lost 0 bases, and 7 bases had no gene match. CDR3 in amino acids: CATSRDSGTRPSYNEQFF. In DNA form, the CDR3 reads TGTGCCACCAGCAGAGATTCCGGGACTAGGCCCTCCTACAATGAGCAGTTCTTC.

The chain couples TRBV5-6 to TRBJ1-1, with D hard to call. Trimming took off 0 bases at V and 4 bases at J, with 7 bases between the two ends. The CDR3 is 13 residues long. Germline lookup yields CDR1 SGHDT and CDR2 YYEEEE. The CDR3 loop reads CASSLGVGTEAFF. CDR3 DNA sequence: TGTGCCAGCAGCTTGGGAGTCGGCACTGAAGCTTTCTTT. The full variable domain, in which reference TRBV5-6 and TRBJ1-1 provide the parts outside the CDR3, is DAGVTQSPTHLIKTRGQQVTLRCSPKSGHDTVSWYQQALGQGPQFIFQYYEEEERQRGNFPDRFSGHQFPNYSSELNVNALLLGDSALYLCASSLGVGTEAFFGQGTRLTVV.

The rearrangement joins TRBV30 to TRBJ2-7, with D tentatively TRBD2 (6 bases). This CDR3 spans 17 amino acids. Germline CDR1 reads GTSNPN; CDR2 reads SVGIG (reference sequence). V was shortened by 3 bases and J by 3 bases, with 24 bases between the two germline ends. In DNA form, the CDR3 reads TGTGCCTGGAGCTACTTAAGATGTGGAGGGAACAACTACGAGCAGTACTTC. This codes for CAWSYLRCGGNNYEQYF.

The CDR3: CASSLKGGSGYTF. Here the CDR3 DNA reads TGTGCCAGCAGTCTAAAAGGGGGTAGTGGCTACACCTTC. The chain combines TRBV6-5 with TRBJ1-2; the D gene is possibly TRBD1 (6 bases). Germline lookup yields CDR1 MNHEY and CDR2 SVGAGI. There are 13 residues in the CDR3. V lost 5 bases to trimming and J lost 7 bases, with 14 bases between them.

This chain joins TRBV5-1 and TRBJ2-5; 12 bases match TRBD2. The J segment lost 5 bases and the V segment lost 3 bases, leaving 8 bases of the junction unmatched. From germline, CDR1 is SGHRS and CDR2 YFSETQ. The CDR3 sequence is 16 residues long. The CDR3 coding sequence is TGCGCCAGCAGCTCTGGGACTAGCGGGTCACGGGAGACCCAGTACTTC. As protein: CASSSGTSGSRETQYF.

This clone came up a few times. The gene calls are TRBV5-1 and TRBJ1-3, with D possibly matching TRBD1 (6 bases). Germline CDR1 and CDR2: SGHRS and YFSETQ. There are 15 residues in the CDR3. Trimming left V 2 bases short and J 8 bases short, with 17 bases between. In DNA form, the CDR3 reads TGCGCCAGCAGCTTAAGCAGGGGAGAAAGTGACACCATATATTTT. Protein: CASSLSRGESDTIYF.

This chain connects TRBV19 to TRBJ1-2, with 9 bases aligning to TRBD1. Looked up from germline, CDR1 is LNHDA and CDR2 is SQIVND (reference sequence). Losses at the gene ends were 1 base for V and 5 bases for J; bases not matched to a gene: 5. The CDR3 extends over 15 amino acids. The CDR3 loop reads CASSIGTGTGYGYTF. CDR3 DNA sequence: TGTGCCAGTAGTATAGGAACCGGGACAGGGTATGGCTACACCTTC.

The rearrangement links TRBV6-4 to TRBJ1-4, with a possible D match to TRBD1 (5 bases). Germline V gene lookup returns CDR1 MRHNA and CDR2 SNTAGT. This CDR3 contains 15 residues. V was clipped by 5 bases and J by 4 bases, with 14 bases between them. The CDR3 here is CASSQGNSVNEKLFF. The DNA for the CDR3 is TGTGCCAGCAGTCAGGGTAACAGCGTTAATGAAAAACTGTTTTTT.

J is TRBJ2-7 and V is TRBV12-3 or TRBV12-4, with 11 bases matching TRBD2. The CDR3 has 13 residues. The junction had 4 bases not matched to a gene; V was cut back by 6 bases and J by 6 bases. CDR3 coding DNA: TGTGCCAGCAGCAGCGGACTAGCGGGCGAGCAGTACTTC. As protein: CASSSGLAGEQYF.

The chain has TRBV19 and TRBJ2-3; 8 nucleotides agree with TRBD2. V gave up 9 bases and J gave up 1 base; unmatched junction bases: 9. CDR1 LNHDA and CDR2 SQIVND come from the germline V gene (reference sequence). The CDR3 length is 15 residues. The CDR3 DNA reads TGTGCCAGCACCTCGGGGGGGTGGGGCACAGATACGCAGTATTTT. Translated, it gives CASTSGGWGTDTQYF.

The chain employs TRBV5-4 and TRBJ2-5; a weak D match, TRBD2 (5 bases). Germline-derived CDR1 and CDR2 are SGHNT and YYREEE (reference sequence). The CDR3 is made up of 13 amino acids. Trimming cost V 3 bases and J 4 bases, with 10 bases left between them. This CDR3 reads CASSSLGRETQYF. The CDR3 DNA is TGTGCCAGCAGCTCGTTGGGGAGAGAGACCCAGTACTTC.

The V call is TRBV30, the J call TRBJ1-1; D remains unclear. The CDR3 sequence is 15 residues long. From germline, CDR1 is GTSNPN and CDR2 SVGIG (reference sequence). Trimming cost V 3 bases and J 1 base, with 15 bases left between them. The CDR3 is CAWSPVWAGNTEAFF. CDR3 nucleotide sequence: TGTGCCTGGAGCCCAGTTTGGGCCGGGAACACTGAAGCTTTCTTT.

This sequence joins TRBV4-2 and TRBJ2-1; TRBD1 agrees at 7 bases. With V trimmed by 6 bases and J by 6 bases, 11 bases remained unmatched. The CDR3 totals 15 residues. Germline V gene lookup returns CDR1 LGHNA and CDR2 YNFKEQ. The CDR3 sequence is CASRLNRQGSNEQFF. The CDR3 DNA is TGTGCCAGCAGGCTAAACCGACAGGGTAGCAATGAGCAGTTCTTC.

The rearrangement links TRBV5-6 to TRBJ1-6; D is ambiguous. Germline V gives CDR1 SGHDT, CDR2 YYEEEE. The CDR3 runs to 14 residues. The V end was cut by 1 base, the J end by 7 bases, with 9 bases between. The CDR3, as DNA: TGTGCCAGCAGCTTGACACAGCCCAATTCACCCCTCCACTTT. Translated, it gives CASSLTQPNSPLHF.

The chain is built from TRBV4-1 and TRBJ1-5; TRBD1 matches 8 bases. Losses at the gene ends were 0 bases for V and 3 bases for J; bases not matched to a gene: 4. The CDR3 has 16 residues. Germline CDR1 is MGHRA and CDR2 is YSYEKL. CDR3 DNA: TGCGCCAGCAGCCAAGATCCACAGGGGGTCAATCAGCCCCAGCATTTT. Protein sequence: CASSQDPQGVNQPQHF.

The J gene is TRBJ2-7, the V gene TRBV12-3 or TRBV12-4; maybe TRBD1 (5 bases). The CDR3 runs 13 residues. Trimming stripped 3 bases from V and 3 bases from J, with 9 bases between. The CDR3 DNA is TGTGCCAGCAGTTTTCAGGGTTTCTACGAGCAGTACTTC. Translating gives CASSFQGFYEQYF.